Reported below is one TCR beta chain. The antigen is not known. V dropped 1 base and J dropped 3; count of bases not matched to a gene: 6. The germline V gene encodes CDR1 SGHTA and CDR2 FQGNSA. This CDR3 comprises 15 residues. The sample belongs to a study of cytomegalovirus exposure and HLA in healthy donors. Study summary: A prior study identified over 100 million unique TCR beta sequences from about 179 million T cells. General study points: Presence/absence analyses rested on an assumption that sequencing depth was roughly uniform across donors. Among TCR beta chains of equal frequency, HLA-associated ones were more clonally expanded in a later analysis.

Primers included in the PCR were 60 Vbeta and 13 Jbeta primers. Repertoires were generated with immunoSEQ multiplex PCR, while TCRdb's copy carries only in-frame clones and drops some. The repertoire holds 150,000 to 200,000 clones, with almost 80% as singletons. Though nominally healthy at sampling, donors likely had unrecorded immune exposures. The chain has TRBV7-2 and TRBJ2-7; 7 nucleotides match TRBD1. Sequences were obtained from PBMCs. The origin of this receptor is a woman aged 50 to 60 in good health and CMV-seropositive. The CDR3 DNA sequence: TGTGCCAGCAGCTTAGTTGGGACAGCGAACTACGAGCAGTACTTC. Its translation is CASSLVGTANYEQYF.